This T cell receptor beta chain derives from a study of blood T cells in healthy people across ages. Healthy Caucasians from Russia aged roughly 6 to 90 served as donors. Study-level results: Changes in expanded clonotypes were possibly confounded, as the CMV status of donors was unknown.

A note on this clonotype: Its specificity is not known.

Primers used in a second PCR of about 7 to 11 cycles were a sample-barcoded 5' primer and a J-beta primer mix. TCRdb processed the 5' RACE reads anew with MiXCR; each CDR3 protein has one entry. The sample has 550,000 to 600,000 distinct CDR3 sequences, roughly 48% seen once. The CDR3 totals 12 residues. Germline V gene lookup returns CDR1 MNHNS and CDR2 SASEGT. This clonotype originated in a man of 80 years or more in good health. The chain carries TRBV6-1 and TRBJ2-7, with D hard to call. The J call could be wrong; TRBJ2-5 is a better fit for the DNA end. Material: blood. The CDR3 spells CASTLTQATQYF. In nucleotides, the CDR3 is TGTGCCAGCACCCTGACCCAGGCGACCCAGTACTTC.